This record looks at one T cell receptor beta chain sequence and its context. Trimming cost V 6 bases and J 13 bases, with 12 bases left between them. Germline V gives CDR1 MNHNS, CDR2 SASEGT. The CDR3 spans 11 residues. These data are taken from a study of T cells in Graves' hyperthyroidism and ophthalmopathy. Thyroid ultrasound, orbital computed tomography, clinical symptoms, and serum thyroxine and TRAb underpinned diagnoses. Amplified regions were TCR beta CDR3 sequences from RNA transcripts. The primer set for the first-round RT-PCR of the TCR CDR3 was HTBI. Using its own MiXCR run on the multiplex PCR reads, TCRdb lists one record per CDR3 protein. The profile shows about 520,000 distinct CDR3 sequences, approximately 24% of them singletons.

The receptor was derived from a woman between 25 and 40 years old with Graves' ophthalmopathy. The rearrangement joins TRBV6-1 to TRBJ1-4; D not certain. The sample taken for sequencing was blood. The CDR3 spells CASSPGSSLFF. The CDR3 DNA reads as TGTGCCAGCAGCCCCGGGTCCTCACTGTTTTTT.